These 6 T cell receptor beta chains originate from one sample sequenced in a study of tumor-infiltrating lymphocytes in primary liver carcinoma. Researchers generated TCR beta cDNA from approximately 450 ng of total RNA, relying on a constant-region primer. What produced the TCR beta libraries was three nested multiplex PCR rounds using slightly modified ARM-PCR. Amplification in the first two PCR rounds was performed using TRBV1-TRBV30 forward primers and a C-beta reverse primer for around 11 cycles each. Via MiXCR, TCRdb re-called the multiplex PCR reads, giving one row per CDR3 protein. The table includes about 97,000 distinct CDR3 sequences, around two thirds detected once. Unsorted bulk tissue, roughly 19-34 mg of it, served as the source for co-extraction of RNA and DNA. Specimen: liver tumor tissue from sampling region 2. Subset denoted: tumor region T2, inferior pole. Receptors were obtained from a woman in her fifties or sixties with primary liver carcinoma and hepatitis B virus infection.

Worth noting for this clonotype: An end of the junction does not agree with germline; a read error may underlie this. This chain joins TRBV6-1 and TRBJ2-3; TRBD2 is a possible D gene (5 bases). The CDR3 totals 15 residues. Germline CDR1 is MNHNS and CDR2 is SASEGT. The CDR3 reads CVSSEAVGRPDTQYF. The CDR3 bases are TGTGTCAGCAGTGAAGCGGTGGGTCGCCCAGATACGCAGTATTTT.

Notes on this clonotype: This is likely a read error, given that the CDR3 carries no conserved phenylalanine or tryptophan at its end. The CDR3 DNA is TGCAGCGTTGTTGGCGGGAGGGCCGTAGATACGCAGTATCAT. Translating gives CSVVGGRAVDTQYH. This chain links TRBV29-1 with TRBJ2-3, with TRBD2 identical over 9 bases. Germline lookup yields CDR1 SQVTM and CDR2 ANQGSEA. J lost 5 bases, V lost 4 bases, and 7 bases had no gene match. The CDR3 sequence is 14 residues long.

This clonotype has only one observation. The gene calls are TRBV29-1 and TRBJ2-7, with 13 bases matching TRBD2. Trimming at V came to 5 bases and at J to 3 bases, leaving 10 bases not matched to a gene. The CDR3 runs 16 residues. CDR1 is SQVTM, CDR2 ANQGSEA, per germline. CDR3 residues: CSVIRTSGSPYYEQYF. In DNA, the CDR3 is TGCAGCGTTATTCGGACTAGCGGGAGTCCTTACTACGAGCAGTACTTC.

Details on this clonotype: A read error may explain this, as a much larger clone is one base away. This CDR3 is missing its conserved last phenylalanine or tryptophan, likely due to a read error. The CDR3 bases are TGTGCCAGCAGGAATCGTTCCGGGGAGCTGTTTCTT. Its translation is CASRNRSGELFL. The chain combines TRBV18 with TRBJ2-2; D gene uncertain. Trimming took 8 bases from V and 6 from J, leaving 10 bases between them. This CDR3 is 12 amino acids long. The germline V gene encodes CDR1 KGHSH and CDR2 LQKENI.

Of note for this clonotype: A much larger clone differs by one base, so this may be a read error. The V gene is TRBV30, the J gene TRBJ1-5; perhaps TRBD1 as D (5 bases). The CDR3 has 13 amino acids. Germline assignment: CDR1 GTSNPN and CDR2 SVGIG (reference sequence). V was pared by 2 bases and J by 9 bases, with 14 bases between. The DNA of the CDR3 is TGTGCCTGGAGTTTAACGACAGATCGGCCCCAGCATTTT. It encodes CAWSLTTDRPQHF.

As regards this clonotype: Germline and junction disagree at one end, which may indicate a read error. This chain connects TRBV5-1 to TRBJ2-1; D gene unclear. This CDR3 has 16 residues. Germline CDR1 and CDR2: SGHRS and YFSETQ. The CDR3 DNA sequence: TGCGCCAACAGCTTCCTCGGTACAGTCGCCTACAATGAGCAGCTCTTC. It translates to CANSFLGTVAYNEQLF.